The 21 T cell receptor beta chains below come from one sample, sequenced in a study of blood T cell repertoires in COVID-19. Some clones are missing from TCRdb's copy, which holds only in-frame ones; the method was immunoSEQ multiplex PCR. The table lists 250,000 to 350,000 clones, approximately 90% of them singletons. The sequencing input was PBMCs or T cells enriched from blood (not recorded which). The receptors shown here come from a woman aged 30 to 39 who had recovered from COVID-19.

The chain has TRBV5-1 and TRBJ2-1, with 8 bases that match TRBD2. Trimming removed 2 bases from V and 2 bases from J; junction bases left unmatched: 3. Germline V gene lookup returns CDR1 SGHRS and CDR2 YFSETQ. This CDR3 has 15 amino acids. In nucleotides, the CDR3 is TGCGCCAGCAGCTTACTAGCGGAGACCTACAATGAGCAGTTCTTC. Translation gives CASSLLAETYNEQFF.

The chain joins TRBV5-1 to TRBJ1-1; D is ambiguous. The CDR3 length is 14 residues. The germline V gene has CDR1 SGHRS and CDR2 YFSETQ. V lost 0 bases to trimming and J lost 4 bases, with 10 bases between them. The DNA for the CDR3 is TGCGCCAGCAGCTTGGTACCTGGCGGCACTGAAGCTTTCTTT. It encodes CASSLVPGGTEAFF.

The gene calls are TRBV2 and TRBJ2-7; perhaps TRBD1 as D (7 bases). V gave up 5 bases and J gave up 3 bases, with 20 bases separating them. There are 16 residues in the CDR3. Germline values: CDR1 SNHLY, CDR2 FYNNEI. For the CDR3, the DNA is TGTGCCAGCAGTCCTAAAGGACAGGCGGGGAGCTACGAGCAGTACTTC. It is translated as CASSPKGQAGSYEQYF.

The chain has TRBV7-9 and TRBJ1-6; no firm D call. The CDR3 extends over 13 amino acids. Trimming shortened V by 5 bases and J by 9 bases, and 11 bases separated the two germline ends. Per the germline V gene, CDR1 is SEHNR and CDR2 is FQNEAQ (reference sequence). This CDR3 is CASSPEIRSPLHF. As DNA, the CDR3 is TGTGCCAGCAGCCCCGAGATCCGTTCACCCCTCCACTTT.

This clone was found a few times. Here the CDR3 DNA reads TGTGCCAGCAGCGGGGCCTCCGGGACAGATTTCGCTGAGCAGTACTTC. Its protein product is CASSGASGTDFAEQYF. The gene calls are TRBV9 and TRBJ2-7; TRBD1 aligns across 7 bases. Germline V CDR1 and CDR2: SGDLS, YYNGEE. J gave up 7 bases and V 3 bases, and 16 bases lay outside the gene matches. The CDR3 spans 16 residues.

This chain joins TRBV19 and TRBJ1-1; TRBD1 aligns across 7 bases. Unmatched junction bases numbered 10, after V lost 7 bases and J lost 5 bases. CDR3 length: 14 amino acids. CDR1 LNHDA and CDR2 SQIVND come from the germline V gene (reference sequence). CDR3 protein: CASTVTGSWTEAFF. DNA of the CDR3: TGTGCCAGTACTGTGACAGGGTCTTGGACTGAAGCTTTCTTT.

The chain joins TRBV7-3 to TRBJ1-1, with D maybe TRBD1 (6 bases). The CDR3 spans 13 residues. Per germline, CDR1 SGHTA and CDR2 FQGTGA. Trimming took off 2 bases at V and 4 bases at J, with 8 bases between the two ends. The CDR3 DNA sequence: TGTGCCAGCAGCTTACGAGGGGGCACTGAAGCTTTCTTT. Its translation is CASSLRGGTEAFF. Drawing the rest from reference TRBV7-3 and TRBJ1-1, the complete variable domain is GAGVSQTPSNKVTEKGKYVELRCDPISGHTALYWYRQSLGQGPEFLIYFQGTGAADDSGLPNDRFFAVRPEGSVSTLKIQRTERGDSAVYLCASSLRGGTEAFFGQGTRLTVV.

V gene TRBV7-9 combines with J gene TRBJ2-1, with 11 nucleotides matching TRBD2. The CDR3 runs to 11 residues. Germline assignment: CDR1 SEHNR and CDR2 FQNEAQ (reference sequence). The CDR3 bases are TGTGGGGCTAGCGGGGGGAATGAGCAGTTCTTC. As protein: CGASGGNEQFF.

The V call is TRBV30, the J call TRBJ1-5; 7 nucleotides agree with TRBD1. Germline CDR1 reads GTSNPN; CDR2 reads SVGIG (reference sequence). The length of the CDR3 is 15 residues. V shed 1 base and J 3 bases; nucleotides not matched to a gene: 6. The CDR3 protein is CAWSEGARDNQPQHF. As DNA, the CDR3 is TGTGCCTGGAGTGAGGGGGCGCGGGACAATCAGCCCCAGCATTTT.

The gene calls are TRBV4-2 and TRBJ2-1; 9 bases line up with TRBD2. The CDR3 extends over 17 amino acids. V lost 2 bases and J lost 7; bases outside the gene matches: 12. CDR1 is LGHNA, CDR2 YNFKEQ, per germline. The CDR3, as DNA: TGTGCCAGCAGCCAAAATACGGGAGCGGGGGGCCGAAATGAGCAGTTCTTC. Translation gives CASSQNTGAGGRNEQFF.

V gene TRBV7-2 combines with J gene TRBJ1-2; D unresolved. Trimming took off 2 bases at V and 10 bases at J, with 14 bases between the two ends. The CDR3 has 13 residues. Per the germline V gene, CDR1 is SGHTA and CDR2 is FQGNSA. Here the CDR3 DNA reads TGTGCCAGCAGCTTATCCCTGGCAAACCACTACACCTTC. This sequence encodes CASSLSLANHYTF.

The rearrangement uses TRBV28 and TRBJ1-2; the D is unclear. V was shortened by 1 base and J by 4 bases, with 7 bases between the two germline ends. Germline V gives CDR1 MDHEN, CDR2 SYDVKM. CDR3 size: 13 residues. This CDR3 is CASSLLGSYGYTF. The DNA of the CDR3 is TGTGCCAGCAGTTTATTGGGGAGCTATGGCTACACCTTC.

The chain joins TRBV6-5 to TRBJ2-1; the match to TRBD2 covers 13 bases. CDR1 and CDR2 (germline): MNHEY, SVGAGI. Trimming cost V 5 bases and J 6 bases; bases outside gene matches: 4. The CDR3 contains 15 residues. The CDR3 region is CASSPLAGGPNEQFF. The CDR3 nucleotides read TGTGCCAGCAGTCCACTAGCGGGGGGGCCCAATGAGCAGTTCTTC.

This sequence joins TRBV9 and TRBJ1-6; 7 bases line up with TRBD1. CDR3 length: 16 residues. CDR1 is SGDLS and CDR2 is YYNGEE in the germline V gene. Trimming removed 0 bases from V and 6 bases from J; junction bases left unmatched: 6. CDR3 nucleotide sequence: TGTGCCAGCAGCGTAGGGACAGGAGACATTAATTCACCCCTCCACTTT. This sequence encodes CASSVGTGDINSPLHF.

The genes are TRBV7-8 and TRBJ1-6, with D tentatively TRBD1 (5 bases). Trimming pared 0 bases from V and 0 bases from J, leaving 12 bases between. CDR3 length equals 18 residues. CDR1 and CDR2 (germline): SGHVS, FQNEAQ. CDR3 sequence (DNA): TGTGCCAGCAGCTTAGCGCTTGGGGCAAGCTCCTATAATTCACCCCTCCACTTT. It is translated as CASSLALGASSYNSPLHF.

The chain employs TRBV5-8 and TRBJ1-1, with TRBD1 identical over 7 bases. After removal of 4 bases from V and 1 base from J, the junction contained 10 bases not matched to a gene. Germline CDR1 reads SGHTS; CDR2 reads YDEGEE. This CDR3 is 16 amino acids long. CDR3 protein: CASSPRDRVRNTEAFF. CDR3 nucleotides: TGTGCCAGCAGCCCACGAGACAGGGTCCGGAACACTGAAGCTTTCTTT.

This rearrangement joins TRBV30 to TRBJ1-1, with a possible D match to TRBD1 (6 bases). V lost 3 bases to trimming and J lost 10 bases, with 15 bases between them. CDR3 size: 12 residues. Germline V gene data show CDR1 as GTSNPN and CDR2 as SVGIG (reference sequence). CDR3 in DNA: TGTGCCTGGAGGGGGGCCCTGTCTGTAGCTTTCTTT. This translates into CAWRGALSVAFF.

V is TRBV14 and J is TRBJ1-6; 7 positions match TRBD1. CDR3 length equals 16 residues. Germline CDR1 reads SGHDN; CDR2 reads FVKESK. With 3 bases clipped from V and 0 bases from J, the junction kept 2 bases outside the gene matches. The CDR3 nucleotides read TGTGCCAGCAGCCATACAGGGGTCTCCTATAATTCACCCCTCCACTTT. This gives the protein CASSHTGVSYNSPLHF.

This chain uses TRBV30 with TRBJ1-6; perhaps TRBD1 as D (5 bases). V was clipped by 3 bases and J by 7 bases, with 13 bases between them. This CDR3 has 14 residues. CDR1 is GTSNPN and CDR2 is SVGIG in the germline V gene (reference sequence). The chain's CDR3 is CAWRALGGNSPLHF. The CDR3 DNA reads as TGTGCCTGGAGGGCCTTGGGGGGGAATTCACCCCTCCACTTT. The whole variable domain, filled in from reference TRBV30 and TRBJ1-6, reads SQTIHQWPATLVQPVGSPLSLECTVEGTSNPNLYWYRQAAGRGLQLLFYSVGIGQISSEVPQNLSASRPQDRQFILSSKKLLLSDSGFYLCAWRALGGNSPLHFGNGTRLTVT.

This clone has a handful of counts. V usage is TRBV19 and J usage is TRBJ1-6; D is possibly TRBD1 (5 bases). Germline V gene lookup returns CDR1 LNHDA and CDR2 SQIVND (reference sequence). V was trimmed by 1 base and J by 13 bases, leaving 17 bases between them. The CDR3 contains 15 residues. CDR3 sequence reads: CASSIGVTDISPLHF. Here the CDR3 DNA reads TGTGCCAGTAGTATAGGGGTGACAGACATTTCTCCCCTCCACTTT. Combining the CDR3 with reference TRBV19 and TRBJ1-6 gives the whole variable domain DGGITQSPKYLFRKEGQNVTLSCEQNLNHDAMYWYRQDPGQGLRLIYYSQIVNDFQKGDIAEGYSVSREKKESFPLTVTSAQKNPTAFYLCASSIGVTDISPLHFGNGTRLTVT.

The chain uses TRBV6-5 and TRBJ1-1, with D maybe TRBD1 (5 bases). The V gene's germline CDR1 is MNHEY and CDR2 SVGAGI. The length of the CDR3 is 13 residues. Trimming pared 5 bases from V and 4 bases from J, leaving 11 bases between. Written as DNA, the CDR3 is TGTGCCAGCAGTATCCAGGGTTTCACTGAAGCTTTCTTT. It encodes CASSIQGFTEAFF.